Each of the 27 T cell receptor beta chains below was sequenced from the same sample in a study of blood T cells in healthy people across ages. A second PCR, run for about 6 to 11 cycles, used a sample-barcoded 5' primer plus a J-beta primer mix. TCRdb re-called the 5' RACE reads through MiXCR, storing one row per CDR3 protein. Here the sample spans under 950,000 distinct CDR3 sequences, 22% being singletons. The sample comprised blood. The receptors here all came from a man in his 70s in good health.

This clonotype was seen more than once but under ten times. The gene calls are TRBV29-1 and TRBJ2-5; 8 positions agree with TRBD1. Trimming at V came to 6 bases and at J to 11 bases, leaving 8 bases not matched to a gene. CDR1 and CDR2 (germline): SQVTM, ANQGSEA. This CDR3 contains 11 residues. The chain's CDR3 is CSVPGQDGQYF. The CDR3 bases are TGCAGCGTCCCGGGACAGGACGGGCAGTACTTC.

This clonotype was counted only a few times. The chain links TRBV12-3 or TRBV12-4 to TRBJ1-1, with D unclear. The CDR3 covers 15 residues. Between the trimmed V and J ends, which lost 3 bases and 4 bases, there was a span of 15 bases. This chain's CDR3 is CASSLFAGVGTEAFF. The CDR3 bases are TGTGCCAGCAGTTTGTTCGCGGGCGTCGGCACTGAAGCTTTCTTT.

The chain has TRBV25-1 and TRBJ2-3, with 8 bases that match TRBD2. Trimming took 4 bases from V and 1 from J; bases not matched to a gene: 4. Germline CDR1 MGHDK, CDR2 SYGVNS. The length of the CDR3 is 15 residues. The CDR3 DNA follows: TGTGCCAGCAGTGGCCAACTAGCGGGCACAGATACGCAGTATTTT. It translates to CASSGQLAGTDTQYF. The variable domain in full, with the rest retrieved from reference TRBV25-1 and TRBJ2-3, is EADIYQTPRYLVIGTGKKITLECSQTMGHDKMYWYQQDPGMELHLIHYSYGVNSTEKGDLSSESTVSRIRTEHFPLTLESARPSHTSQYLCASSGQLAGTDTQYFGPGTRLTVL.

This chain connects TRBV2 to TRBJ2-1; 10 bases are a match to TRBD2. The CDR3 totals 16 residues. The J segment lost 7 bases and the V segment lost 3 bases, leaving 9 bases of the junction unmatched. Germline V gives CDR1 SNHLY, CDR2 FYNNEI. CDR3 sequence reads: CASSDERGGKQNEQFF. The CDR3 coding sequence is TGTGCCAGCAGTGATGAGCGGGGGGGCAAACAAAATGAGCAGTTCTTC.

This clonotype showed up many times. The chain employs TRBV12-3 or TRBV12-4 and TRBJ2-2; maybe TRBD1 (6 bases). CDR3 length: 13 residues. Trimming stripped 5 bases from V and 7 bases from J, with 11 bases between. For the CDR3, the DNA is TGTGCCAGCAGTCAAACAGGGTACGGGGAGCTGTTTTTT. Its protein is CASSQTGYGELFF.

This clonotype was seen more than once but under ten times. V is TRBV7-8 and J is TRBJ1-4; unclear D gene. V gave up 0 bases and J gave up 4 bases, with 12 bases separating them. The CDR3 length is 16 residues. Per the germline V gene, CDR1 is SGHVS and CDR2 is FQNEAQ. CDR3 sequence: CASSLAPGLLNEKLFF. The CDR3, as DNA: TGTGCCAGCAGCTTAGCGCCCGGGCTGCTTAATGAAAAACTGTTTTTT.

There are a few counts of this clonotype. The rearrangement uses TRBV5-1 and TRBJ2-3; D remains ambiguous. CDR3 length: 14 residues. In germline, CDR1 is SGHRS, CDR2 YFSETQ. V was pared by 4 bases and J by 0 bases, with 9 bases between. The CDR3 coding sequence is TGCGCCAGCAGCACGGAATCTAGCACAGATACGCAGTATTTT. The encoded protein is CASSTESSTDTQYF.

This chain links TRBV19 with TRBJ1-5, with TRBD1 as a possible D gene (5 bases). The germline V gene encodes CDR1 LNHDA and CDR2 SQIVND (reference sequence). Trimming took off 6 bases at V and 4 bases at J, with 13 bases between the two ends. CDR3 size: 14 residues. In DNA form, the CDR3 reads TGTGCCAGTAGATGGGGACGGGGGAATCAGCCCCAGCATTTT. It encodes CASRWGRGNQPQHF.

This clonotype was detected a few times. CDR3 nucleotides: TGCAGTGCTGGAACAGGGGCCCGGCAGCCCCAGCATTTT. It codes for CSAGTGARQPQHF. The rearrangement links TRBV20-1 to TRBJ1-5, with 7 bases that match TRBD1. The CDR3 loop spans 13 amino acids. V lost 5 bases and J lost 7; bases outside the gene matches: 8. Looked up from germline, CDR1 is DFQATT and CDR2 is SNEGSKA (reference sequence).

The V call is TRBV5-1, the J call TRBJ2-1; D is unclear. The germline gives CDR1 SGHRS, CDR2 YFSETQ. The V gene lost 1 base and the J gene lost 0 bases, with 11 bases spanning the gap. This CDR3 is built from 16 residues. CDR3 sequence: CASSLSRVSSYNEQFF. CDR3 bases: TGCGCCAGCAGCTTGAGTCGGGTGAGCTCCTACAATGAGCAGTTCTTC.

This clonotype was detected only a few times. This chain joins TRBV27 and TRBJ1-4, with unresolved D. This CDR3 comprises 13 residues. Trimming cost V 5 bases and J 8 bases, with 12 bases left between them. Germline V gives CDR1 MNHEY, CDR2 SMNVEV (reference sequence). The CDR3 is CASSQWAGEKLFF. Written as DNA, the CDR3 is TGTGCCAGCAGTCAATGGGCTGGGGAAAAACTGTTTTTT.

The chain links TRBV9 to TRBJ2-1; 13 bases map to TRBD2. This CDR3 is 19 amino acids long. V lost 0 bases and J lost 10; bases outside the gene matches: 16. CDR1 is SGDLS and CDR2 is YYNGEE in the germline V gene. The CDR3 DNA follows: TGTGCCAGCAGCGTAGGGACTAGCGGGGGCCCCTCGATCATAGAGGAGCAGTTCTTC. As protein: CASSVGTSGGPSIIEEQFF.

The V and J genes are TRBV29-1 and TRBJ1-2, with 8 bases fitting TRBD1. CDR3 length: 12 residues. J gave up 6 bases and V 4 bases, and 4 bases lay outside the gene matches. The germline V gene has CDR1 SQVTM and CDR2 ANQGSEA. In nucleotides, the CDR3 is TGCAGCGTTGGGGAGACAGGGGATGGCTACACCTTC. Protein: CSVGETGDGYTF.

CDR3 sequence: CASTSRRSSYNEQFF. DNA for the CDR3: TGTGCCAGCACCTCTCGGAGGAGCTCCTACAATGAGCAGTTCTTC. This rearrangement joins TRBV27 to TRBJ2-1, with a possible D match to TRBD2 (5 bases). Per the germline V gene, CDR1 is MNHEY and CDR2 is SMNVEV (reference sequence). This CDR3 comprises 15 residues. V was shortened by 7 bases and J by 0 bases, with 13 bases between the two germline ends.

In this sample, this clonotype turned up a few times. The chain is built from TRBV28 and TRBJ1-5, with D unresolved. CDR3 length: 15 amino acids. Germline V lookup: CDR1 MDHEN, CDR2 SYDVKM. Deletions cut 3 bases from V and 4 bases from J, with 13 bases between. The CDR3, as DNA: TGTGCCAGCAGTTTCGGCAGGAGAGGGAATCAGCCCCAGCATTTT. Residues: CASSFGRRGNQPQHF. The variable domain in full, with the rest retrieved from reference TRBV28 and TRBJ1-5, is DVKVTQSSRYLVKRTGEKVFLECVQDMDHENMFWYRQDPGLGLRLIYFSYDVKMKEKGDIPEGYSVSREKKERFSLILESASTNQTSMYLCASSFGRRGNQPQHFGDGTRLSIL.

This clonotype has a handful of counts. V is TRBV4-2 and J is TRBJ1-5; D call uncertain. V lost 0 bases, J lost 0 bases, and 3 bases lay in between. The CDR3 length is 14 residues. Germline CDR1 LGHNA, CDR2 YNFKEQ. The chain's CDR3 is CASSQDHSNQPQHF. CDR3 sequence (DNA): TGTGCCAGCAGCCAAGACCATAGCAATCAGCCCCAGCATTTT.

There are many counts of this clonotype. This rearrangement joins TRBV6-5 to TRBJ2-3; D is ambiguous. This CDR3 has 13 residues. V lost 10 bases, J lost 8 bases, and 19 bases lay in between. CDR1 MNHEY and CDR2 SVGAGI come from the germline V gene. CDR3 coding DNA: TGTGCCACAAAAAGATTCGATGTGGGTACGCAGTATTTT. It encodes CATKRFDVGTQYF.

This clonotype has only a few counts. This chain uses TRBV11-2 with TRBJ2-2; D is uncertain. The V gene lost 3 bases and the J gene lost 5 bases, with 16 bases spanning the gap. CDR3 size: 16 residues. Germline V lookup: CDR1 SGHAT, CDR2 FQNNGV. CDR3 nucleotide sequence: TGTGCCAGCAGCTTGGTTGTCTTTAGGACGACCGGGGAGCTGTTTTTT. It specifies CASSLVVFRTTGELFF.

The chain is built from TRBV7-2 and TRBJ1-2, with D possibly matching TRBD1 (5 bases). Germline V lookup: CDR1 SGHTA, CDR2 FQGNSA. This CDR3 contains 14 residues. Trimming took 2 bases from V and 6 from J, leaving 13 bases between them. DNA for the CDR3: TGTGCCAGCAGCTTATTAGCAGGGAGGAATGGCTACACCTTC. Amino acids: CASSLLAGRNGYTF.

A few counts support this clonotype. The chain couples TRBV7-2 to TRBJ1-1; D is unclear. The germline V and J ends were trimmed by 0 bases and 3 bases, with 8 bases remaining between them. Germline CDR1 and CDR2: SGHTA and FQGNSA. This CDR3 is built from 14 residues. CDR3 nucleotides: TGTGCCAGCAGCTTAGCTAGGCCCGACACTGAAGCTTTCTTT. Translating gives CASSLARPDTEAFF.

The chain joins TRBV9 to TRBJ2-1; possibly TRBD2 for D (5 bases). There are 16 residues in the CDR3. V was trimmed by 0 bases and J by 2 bases, leaving 12 bases between them. Germline V gene sequence: CDR1 SGDLS, CDR2 YYNGEE. CDR3 nucleotide sequence: TGTGCCAGCAGCGTAGACGGCGGAGGAACCTACAATGAGCAGTTCTTC. It encodes CASSVDGGGTYNEQFF.

The rearrangement joins TRBV5-1 to TRBJ1-1; perhaps TRBD1 as D (5 bases). CDR3 length: 16 amino acids. Trimming removed 0 bases from V and 1 base from J, with 13 bases in between. Germline values: CDR1 SGHRS, CDR2 YFSETQ. CDR3: CASSLDLGDGNTEAFF. DNA for the CDR3: TGCGCCAGCAGCTTGGATTTGGGGGATGGGAACACTGAAGCTTTCTTT.

A note on this clonotype: Being one base from a much bigger clone, this may be a read error. This chain uses TRBV20-1 with TRBJ1-2; D is ambiguous. CDR3 length: 13 amino acids. Germline V gene sequence: CDR1 DFQATT, CDR2 SNEGSKA (reference sequence). V was clipped by 7 bases and J by 8 bases, with 20 bases between them. The CDR3 DNA follows: TGCAGTGTTAGGCCCCCCGAGGTGTGGGGCTACACCTTC. Translating gives CSVRPPEVWGYTF.

On this clonotype: One end of the junction does not line up with germline, which may come from a read error. The chain employs TRBV5-1 and TRBJ2-1; 10 bases are shared with TRBD1. There are 16 residues in the CDR3. Germline-derived CDR1 and CDR2 are SGHRS and YFSETQ. The CDR3: CASSLQTGGGNNEQFF. CDR3 nucleotide sequence: TGTGCCAGCAGCCTCCAGACAGGGGGCGGAAACAATGAGCAGTTCTTC.

This clonotype was recorded a few times. The rearrangement uses TRBV20-1 and TRBJ2-3; D might be TRBD1 (5 bases). The germline V and J ends were trimmed by 4 bases and 4 bases, with 15 bases remaining between them. The CDR3 runs 14 residues. The V gene's germline CDR1 is DFQATT and CDR2 SNEGSKA (reference sequence). As DNA, the CDR3 is TGCAGTGCTACTTCAGGGAATGCTGCAGATACGCAGTATTTT. Amino acids: CSATSGNAADTQYF.

The CDR3 DNA reads TGTGCCAGCAGTCTTGCCGTCCATGAGCAGTTCTTC. Translation gives CASSLAVHEQFF. The J gene is TRBJ2-1, the V gene TRBV28, with D uncertain. V was clipped by 5 bases and J by 8 bases, with 10 bases between them. The CDR3 sequence is 12 residues long. Germline CDR1 reads MDHEN; CDR2 reads SYDVKM.

The chain carries TRBV11-2 and TRBJ2-4; D gene ambiguous. Germline lookup yields CDR1 SGHAT and CDR2 FQNNGV. Trimming pared 1 base from V and 0 bases from J, leaving 16 bases between. The CDR3 covers 18 residues. The CDR3 DNA follows: TGTGCCAGCAGCTTAGTTTCTCGGGCCACGGGAGCCAAAAACATTCAGTACTTC. It yields the protein CASSLVSRATGAKNIQYF.